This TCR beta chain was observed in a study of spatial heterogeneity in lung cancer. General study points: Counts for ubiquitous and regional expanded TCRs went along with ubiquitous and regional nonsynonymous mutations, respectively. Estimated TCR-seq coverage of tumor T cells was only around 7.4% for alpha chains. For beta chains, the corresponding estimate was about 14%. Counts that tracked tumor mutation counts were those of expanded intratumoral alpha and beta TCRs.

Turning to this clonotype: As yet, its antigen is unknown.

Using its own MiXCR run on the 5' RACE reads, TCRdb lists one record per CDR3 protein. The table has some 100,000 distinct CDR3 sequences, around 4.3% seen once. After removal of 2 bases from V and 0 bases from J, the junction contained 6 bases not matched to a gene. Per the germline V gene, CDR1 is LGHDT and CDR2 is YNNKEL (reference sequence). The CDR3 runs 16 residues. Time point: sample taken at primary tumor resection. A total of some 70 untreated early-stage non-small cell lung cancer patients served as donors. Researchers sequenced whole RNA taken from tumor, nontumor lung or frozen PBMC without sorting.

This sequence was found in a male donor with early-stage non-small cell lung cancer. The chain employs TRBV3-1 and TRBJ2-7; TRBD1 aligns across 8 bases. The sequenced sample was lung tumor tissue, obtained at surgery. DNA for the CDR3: TGTGCCAGCAGCCAAACCACAGGGGGAACCTCCTACGAGCAGTACTTC. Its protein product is CASSQTTGGTSYEQYF.